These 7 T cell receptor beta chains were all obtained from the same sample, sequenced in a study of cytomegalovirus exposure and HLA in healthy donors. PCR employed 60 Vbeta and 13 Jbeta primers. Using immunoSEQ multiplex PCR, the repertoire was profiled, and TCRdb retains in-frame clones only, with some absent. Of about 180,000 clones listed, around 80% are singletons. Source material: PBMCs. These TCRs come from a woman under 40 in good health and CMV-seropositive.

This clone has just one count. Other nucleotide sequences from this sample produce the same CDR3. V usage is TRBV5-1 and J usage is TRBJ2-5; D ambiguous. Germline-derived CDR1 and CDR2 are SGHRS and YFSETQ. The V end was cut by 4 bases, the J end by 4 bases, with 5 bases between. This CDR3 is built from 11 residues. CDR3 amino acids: CASSPGETQYF. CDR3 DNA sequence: TGCGCCAGCAGCCCCGGAGAGACCCAGTACTTC.

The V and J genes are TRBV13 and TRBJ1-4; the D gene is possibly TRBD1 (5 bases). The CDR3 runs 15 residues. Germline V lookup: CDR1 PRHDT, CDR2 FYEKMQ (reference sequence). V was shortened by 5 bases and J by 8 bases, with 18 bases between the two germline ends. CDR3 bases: TGTGCCAGCAGCATCAAAGGTCAGGGAGGGGAAAAACTGTTTTTT. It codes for CASSIKGQGGEKLFF.

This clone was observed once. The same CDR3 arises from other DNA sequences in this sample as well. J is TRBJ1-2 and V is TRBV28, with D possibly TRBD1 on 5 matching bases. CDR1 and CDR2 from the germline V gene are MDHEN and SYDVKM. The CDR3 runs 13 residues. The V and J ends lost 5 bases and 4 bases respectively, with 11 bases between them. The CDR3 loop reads CASSLGQLYGYTF. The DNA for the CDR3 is TGTGCCAGCAGTCTGGGGCAGCTCTATGGCTACACCTTC.

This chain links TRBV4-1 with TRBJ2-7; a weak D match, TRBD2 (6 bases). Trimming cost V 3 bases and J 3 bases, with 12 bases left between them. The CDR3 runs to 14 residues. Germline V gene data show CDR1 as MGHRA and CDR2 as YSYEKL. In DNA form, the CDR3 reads TGCGCCAGCAGCCATAGGGTGGGGGGCTACGAGCAGTACTTC. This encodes CASSHRVGGYEQYF.

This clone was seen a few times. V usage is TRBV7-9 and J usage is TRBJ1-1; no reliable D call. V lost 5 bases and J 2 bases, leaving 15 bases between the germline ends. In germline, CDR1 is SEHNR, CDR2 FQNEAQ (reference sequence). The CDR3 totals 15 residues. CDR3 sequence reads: CASSDTASRNTEAFF. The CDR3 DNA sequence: TGTGCCAGCAGCGACACTGCCAGCAGAAACACTGAAGCTTTCTTT. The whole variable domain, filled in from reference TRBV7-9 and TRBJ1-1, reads DTGVSQNPRHKITKRGQNVTFRCDPISEHNRLYWYRQTLGQGPEFLTYFQNEAQLEKSRLLSDRFSAERPKGSFSTLEIQRTEQGDSAMYLCASSDTASRNTEAFFGQGTRLTVV.

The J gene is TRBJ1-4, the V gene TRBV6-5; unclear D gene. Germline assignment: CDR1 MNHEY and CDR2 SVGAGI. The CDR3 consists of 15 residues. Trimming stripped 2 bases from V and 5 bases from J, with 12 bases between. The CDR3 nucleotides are TGTGCCAGCAGTTACCGAGGAGCCGAAAATGAAAAACTGTTTTTT. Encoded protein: CASSYRGAENEKLFF.

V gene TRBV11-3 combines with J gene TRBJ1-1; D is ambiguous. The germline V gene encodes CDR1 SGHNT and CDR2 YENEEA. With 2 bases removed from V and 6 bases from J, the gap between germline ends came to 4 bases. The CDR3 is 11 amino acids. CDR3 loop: CASSLFAEAFF. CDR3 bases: TGTGCCAGCAGCTTATTCGCTGAAGCTTTCTTT.